Here is one T cell receptor (beta chain) with its context. Its antigen is currently unknown. This CDR3 contains 18 residues. Germline V CDR1 and CDR2: DFQATT, SNEGSKA (reference sequence). Trimming cost V 3 bases and J 1 base; bases outside gene matches: 15. Every TCR beta cDNA library bore unique molecular identifiers. Researchers reported 550,000 or so cDNA molecules coming from approximately 1 to 10 million T cells. TCRdb analysed the PCR reads with MiXCR anew, one entry per CDR3 protein. The profile covers about 760,000 distinct CDR3 sequences, with roughly 27% appearing a single time and more than 0.55% taken by the ten largest. These data belong to a study of post-analysis software for immune sequencing data. Study-level results: TRBV segments more frequent in patients than in controls numbered about 5 and included TRBV5-6, TRBV5-1 and TRBV20-1. Significantly lower normalized Chao1 diversity was found in patients with multiple sclerosis relative to controls.

This TCR derives from a girl between 5 and 17 years old with multiple sclerosis. The chain combines TRBV20-1 with TRBJ2-3, with 8 bases lining up with TRBD2. Sequenced: blood. The CDR3 is CSASNSGRVGGGTDTQYF. The CDR3 nucleotides read TGCAGTGCTAGTAACAGCGGGAGAGTTGGTGGGGGCACAGATACGCAGTATTTT.